This is a list of T cell receptor beta chains from one sample in a study of T cell responses to AZD1222 COVID-19 vaccine. Using immunoSEQ multiplex PCR, the repertoire was profiled, and TCRdb retains in-frame clones only, with some absent. The sample lists about 140,000 clones; about 89% were seen once. Sequencing was performed on peripheral blood, taken on day 0 of AZD1222 vaccination. All receptors come from an adult in good health. CDR3s include the opening cysteine and the closing phenylalanine or tryptophan.

CDR3 protein,V gene
CASSRRRSGANVLTF,TRBV28
CASNGGQVGTQYF,TRBV6-5
CSVEGTRDKAYEQYF,TRBV29-1
CASSTMGGSNQPQHF,TRBV2
CASSFGSGNTIYF,TRBV7-8
CASSLAGSGRSRVYGYTF,TRBV7-2
CAWNQGAGDTQYF,TRBV30
CASSQDRRTGRSPLHF,TRBV4-2
CASSQILRGASYEQYF,TRBV3-1/TRBV3-2
CASSPVTGASGELFF,TRBV18
CASSLIAGDEQFF,TRBV5-6
CASSPGTAEAFF,TRBV28
CASSLGAYEQYF,TRBV7-9
CASSYSRKLGNTIYF,TRBV6-5
CASSLAGRRLQETQYF,TRBV5-1
CATSIQREGPETQYF,TRBV15
CASTGVAANTGELFF,TRBV6-5
CASSYRGGGYTF,TRBV19
CASSPGHRDGYGYTF,TRBV18
CASSSPRLSTGTDTQYF,TRBV11-2
CASGTSASYNEQFF,TRBV5-4
CASSDSGVGEQFF,TRBV6-4
CAWSVGLISGNTIYF,TRBV30
CAWTRTGRGSPLHF,TRBV30
CASSPHGQGVGPEAFF,TRBV7-3
CASSPMQAYEKLFF,TRBV6-5
CASSGGGSNGYTF,TRBV5-5
CASSQTAGVAGGSSYEQYF,TRBV4-1
CASGPAGNYGYTF,TRBV10-1
CASRTWGAGNQPQHF,TRBV6-5
CASSPQAYSNQPQHF,TRBV6-5
CASSLYAGASYNEQFF,TRBV7-2
CASMQEMNTEAFF,TRBV19
CASSVGRGAVTTEAFF,TRBV9
CASSMTPSYEQYF,TRBV19
CASSLAIGVGTEAFF,TRBV7-2
CASSSRLAGGQETQYF,TRBV7-8
CASSPLGGGNQPQHF,TRBV4-1
CASSLNRMNTGELFF,TRBV7-6
CASSLDRGSSPLHF,TRBV5-4
CASGSKGVPNTEAFF,TRBV12-5
CASSLKAGGYTF,TRBV5-6
CATSERWQGAPHYGYTF,TRBV15
CASSQDPDSTEAFF,TRBV3-1/TRBV3-2
CASSVEAAPFGYTF,TRBV9
CAIDRSSTDTQYF,TRBV6-5
CASSPRDRGRRNTIYF,TRBV7-9
CASSLSDTGELFF,TRBV6-5
CASSLNRGQNQPQHF,TRBV7-2
CASSQDGTQADQPQHF,TRBV3-1/TRBV3-2
CASSLLTAMNTEAFF,TRBV28
CASSEGGPSNEQFF,TRBV5-1
CASSFQGGTNEKLFF,TRBV5-1